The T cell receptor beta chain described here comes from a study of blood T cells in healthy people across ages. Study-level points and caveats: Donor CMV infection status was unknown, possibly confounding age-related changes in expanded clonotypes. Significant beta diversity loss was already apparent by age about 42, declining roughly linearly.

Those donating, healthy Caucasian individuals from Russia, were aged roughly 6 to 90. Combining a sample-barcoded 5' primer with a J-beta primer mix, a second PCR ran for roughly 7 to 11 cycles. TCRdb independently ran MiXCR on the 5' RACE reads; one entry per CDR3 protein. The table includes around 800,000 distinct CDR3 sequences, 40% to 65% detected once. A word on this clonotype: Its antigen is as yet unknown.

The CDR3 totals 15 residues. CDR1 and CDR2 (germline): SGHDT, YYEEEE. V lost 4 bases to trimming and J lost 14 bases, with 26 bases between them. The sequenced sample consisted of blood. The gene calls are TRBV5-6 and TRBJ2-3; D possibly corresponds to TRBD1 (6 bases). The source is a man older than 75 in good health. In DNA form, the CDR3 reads TGTGCCAGCAGCCCGTGGCCTCTGGGACACAGATACGCGTATTTT. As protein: CASSPWPLGHRYAYF.